This T cell receptor beta chain derives from a study of cytomegalovirus exposure and HLA in healthy donors. The CDR3 has 14 amino acids. V was pared by 0 bases and J by 14 bases, with 14 bases between. CDR1 and CDR2 from the germline V gene are SGHAT and FQNNGV. The PCR had 60 Vbeta and 13 Jbeta primers. Profiling relied on immunoSEQ multiplex PCR, and the TCRdb table lists in-frame clones only, not all of them. The sample totals about 74,000 clones. Sequenced material: PBMCs. This rearrangement joins TRBV11-2 to TRBJ1-6; maybe TRBD1 (5 bases). The receptor was derived from a female donor in good health and CMV-seropositive. The CDR3 loop reads CASSLDDQGGALHF. Here the CDR3 DNA reads TGTGCCAGCAGCTTAGATGACCAGGGAGGGGCCCTCCACTTT.